The subject of this entry is one TCR beta chain. The data are from a study of cytomegalovirus exposure and HLA in healthy donors. In the PCR, 60 Vbeta and 13 Jbeta primers were used. The data were produced by immunoSEQ multiplex PCR, yet TCRdb's version contains in-frame clones alone and is incomplete. The sample yields around 97,000 clones, around 82% seen once. The CDR3 is 15 amino acids. CDR1 is SGHNT, CDR2 YYREEE, per germline (reference sequence). The J segment lost 10 bases and the V segment lost 0 bases, leaving 6 bases of the junction unmatched. The chain links TRBV5-4 to TRBJ1-6; the match to TRBD1 covers 8 bases. The source is a woman between 18 and 30 years old in good health and CMV-seropositive. Sequenced: PBMCs. The CDR3 DNA reads as TGTGCCAGCAGCTTGGGACAGGGGCTAGAATCACCCCTCCACTTT. Amino acids: CASSLGQGLESPLHF.